Ten or more counts support the clone carrying this T cell receptor (beta chain). In preparing bulk TCR libraries, previously described methods and listed TCR primers were used. One entry per CDR3 protein, called by TCRdb with MiXCR from the PCR reads. The table has 85,000 to 90,000 distinct CDR3 sequences, 20% to 30% seen once; the top ten hold approximately 0.78%. This specimen belongs to a study of molecular identifiers for immune sequencing clone quantification. Per the germline V gene, CDR1 is SGHVS and CDR2 is FNYEAQ. Trimming removed 8 bases at V and 6 bases at J, with 12 bases between. The CDR3 spans 12 residues. Sorting recovered naive CD8 T cells on a CD8+CD4-CCR7+CD45RA+ profile.

What was sequenced was naive CD8+ T cells from blood, with Jurkat cell RNA spiked in. Subset specified: FACS-sorted CD8+CD4-CCR7+CD45RA+ naive T cells. This TCR was recovered from a human donor in good health. Some libraries in this study had Jurkat cell RNA spiked in. The rearrangement joins TRBV7-6 to TRBJ2-3; D uncertain. The CDR3 sequence: CASGTPLDTQYF. The DNA of the CDR3 is TGTGCCAGCGGTACCCCCTTGGATACGCAGTATTTT.